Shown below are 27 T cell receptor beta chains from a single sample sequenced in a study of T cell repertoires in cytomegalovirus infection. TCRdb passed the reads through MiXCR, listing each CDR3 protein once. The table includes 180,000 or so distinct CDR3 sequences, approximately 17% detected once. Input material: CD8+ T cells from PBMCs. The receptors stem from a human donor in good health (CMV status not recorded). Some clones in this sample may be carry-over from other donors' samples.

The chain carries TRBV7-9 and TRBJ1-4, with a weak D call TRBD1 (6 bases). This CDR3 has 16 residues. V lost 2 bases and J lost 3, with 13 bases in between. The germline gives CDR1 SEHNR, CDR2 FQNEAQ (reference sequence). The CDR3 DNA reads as TGTGCCAGCAGCTTACCAGCGGGGGCGCCTAATGAAAAACTGTTTTTT. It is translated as CASSLPAGAPNEKLFF.

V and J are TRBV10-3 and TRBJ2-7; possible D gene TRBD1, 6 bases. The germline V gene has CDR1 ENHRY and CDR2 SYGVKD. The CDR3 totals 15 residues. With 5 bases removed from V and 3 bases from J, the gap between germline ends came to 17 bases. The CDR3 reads CAISTPRGRDYEQYF. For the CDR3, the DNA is TGTGCCATCAGTACCCCCAGGGGTCGAGACTACGAGCAGTACTTC.

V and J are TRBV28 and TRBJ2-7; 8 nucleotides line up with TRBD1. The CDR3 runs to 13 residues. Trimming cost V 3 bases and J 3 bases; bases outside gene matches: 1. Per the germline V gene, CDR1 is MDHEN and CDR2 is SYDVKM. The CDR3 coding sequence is TGTGCCAGCAGTTTCGACAGGGGCTACGAGCAGTACTTC. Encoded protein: CASSFDRGYEQYF.

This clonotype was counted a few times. The CDR3 nucleotides are TGTGCTAGTGGTTCCCGGACAGGTATCCAAGAGACCCAGTACTTC. Amino acids: CASGSRTGIQETQYF. The chain combines TRBV12-5 with TRBJ2-5, with 7 bases lining up with TRBD1. After removal of 4 bases from V and 1 base from J, the junction contained 6 bases not matched to a gene. This CDR3 comprises 15 residues. From germline, CDR1 is LGHNT and CDR2 FRNRAP. The variable domain in full, completed from reference TRBV12-5 and TRBJ2-5, reads DARVTQTPRHKVTEMGQEVTMRCQPILGHNTVFWYRQTMMQGLELLAYFRNRAPLDDSGMPKDRFSAEMPDATLATLKIQPSEPRDSAVYFCASGSRTGIQETQYFGPGTRLLVL.

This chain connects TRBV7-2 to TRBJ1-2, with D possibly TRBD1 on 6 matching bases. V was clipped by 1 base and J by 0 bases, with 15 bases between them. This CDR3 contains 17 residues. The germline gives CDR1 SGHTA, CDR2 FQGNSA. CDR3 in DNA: TGTGCCAGCAGCTTAGTTGCCCGGGACAACACTAACTATGGCTACACCTTC. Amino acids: CASSLVARDNTNYGYTF.

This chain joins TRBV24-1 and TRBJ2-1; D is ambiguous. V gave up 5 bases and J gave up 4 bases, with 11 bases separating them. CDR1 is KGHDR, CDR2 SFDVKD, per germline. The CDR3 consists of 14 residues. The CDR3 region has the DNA TGTGCCACCAGTGGCCTTCCGGATTACAATGAGCAGTTCTTC. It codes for CATSGLPDYNEQFF.

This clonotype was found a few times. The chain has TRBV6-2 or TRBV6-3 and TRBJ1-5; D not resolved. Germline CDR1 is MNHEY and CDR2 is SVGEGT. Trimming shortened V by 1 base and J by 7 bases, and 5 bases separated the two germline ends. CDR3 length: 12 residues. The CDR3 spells CASSYLEQPQHF. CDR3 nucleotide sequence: TGTGCCAGCAGTTACTTGGAGCAGCCCCAGCATTTT.

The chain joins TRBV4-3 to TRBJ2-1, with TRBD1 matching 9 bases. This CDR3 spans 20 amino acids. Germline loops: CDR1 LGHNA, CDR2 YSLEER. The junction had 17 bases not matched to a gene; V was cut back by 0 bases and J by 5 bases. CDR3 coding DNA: TGCGCCAGCAGCCAAGATCGTGGGCTTATATGGACAGGGGAAGACAATGAGCAGTTCTTC. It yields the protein CASSQDRGLIWTGEDNEQFF.

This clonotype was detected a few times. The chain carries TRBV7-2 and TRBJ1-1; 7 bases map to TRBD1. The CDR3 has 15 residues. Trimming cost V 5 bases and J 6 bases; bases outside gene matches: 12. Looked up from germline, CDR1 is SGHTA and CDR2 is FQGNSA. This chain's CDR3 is CASSLDRVGDAEAFF. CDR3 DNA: TGTGCCAGCAGCCTTGACAGGGTTGGGGATGCTGAAGCTTTCTTT.

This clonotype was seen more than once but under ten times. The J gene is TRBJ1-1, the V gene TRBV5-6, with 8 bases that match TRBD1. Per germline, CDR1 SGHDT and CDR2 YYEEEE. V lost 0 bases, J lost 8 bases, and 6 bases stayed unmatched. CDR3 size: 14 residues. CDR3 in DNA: TGTGCCAGCAGCTTGGGGACCCGGGACAGGGAAGCTTTCTTT. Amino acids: CASSLGTRDREAFF.

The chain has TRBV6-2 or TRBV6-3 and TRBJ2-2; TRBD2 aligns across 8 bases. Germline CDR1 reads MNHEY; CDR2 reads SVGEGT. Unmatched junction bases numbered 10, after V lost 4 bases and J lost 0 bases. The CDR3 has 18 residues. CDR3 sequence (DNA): TGTGCCAGCAGTTCCCCGCGAATAGCGGGACCGAACACCGGGGAGCTGTTTTTT. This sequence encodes CASSSPRIAGPNTGELFF.

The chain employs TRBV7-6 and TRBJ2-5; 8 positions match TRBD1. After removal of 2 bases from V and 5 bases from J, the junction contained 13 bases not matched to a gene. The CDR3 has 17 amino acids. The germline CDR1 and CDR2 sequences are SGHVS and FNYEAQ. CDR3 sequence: CASSLPTRTGLMETQYF. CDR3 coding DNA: TGTGCCAGCAGCTTACCAACCCGGACAGGGCTGATGGAGACCCAGTACTTC.

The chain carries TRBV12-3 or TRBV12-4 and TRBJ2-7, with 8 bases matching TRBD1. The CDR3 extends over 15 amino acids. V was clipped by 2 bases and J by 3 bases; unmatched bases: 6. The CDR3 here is CASSLPWTGNYEQYF. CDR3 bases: TGTGCCAGCAGTTTACCCTGGACAGGGAACTACGAGCAGTACTTC.

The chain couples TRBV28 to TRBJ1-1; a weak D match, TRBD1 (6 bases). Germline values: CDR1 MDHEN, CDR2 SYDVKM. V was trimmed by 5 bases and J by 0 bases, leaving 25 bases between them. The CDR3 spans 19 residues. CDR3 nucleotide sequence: TGTGCCAGCAGTCACCCTACCATCGGGGGCTTACGTTTGAACACTGAAGCTTTCTTT. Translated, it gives CASSHPTIGGLRLNTEAFF.

The CDR3 DNA sequence: TGTGCCAGCAGTCCACTCACAGGGTACGAGCAGTACTTC. As protein: CASSPLTGYEQYF. The V gene is TRBV6-5, the J gene TRBJ2-7; D is perhaps TRBD1 (6 bases). CDR1 and CDR2 (germline): MNHEY, SVGAGI. The CDR3 contains 13 residues. The V end was cut by 5 bases, the J end by 4 bases, with 12 bases between.

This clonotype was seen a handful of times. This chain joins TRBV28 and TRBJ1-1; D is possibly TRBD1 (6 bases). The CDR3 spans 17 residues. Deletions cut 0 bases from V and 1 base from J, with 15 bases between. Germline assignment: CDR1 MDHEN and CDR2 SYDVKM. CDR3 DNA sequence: TGTGCCAGCAGTTTATGGGACAGTACAAATGAGAACACTGAAGCTTTCTTT. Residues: CASSLWDSTNENTEAFF.

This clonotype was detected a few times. CDR3 loop: CASSLSGEPQHF. CDR3 DNA sequence: TGTGCCAGCAGCTTATCGGGAGAGCCCCAGCATTTT. The V and J genes are TRBV7-6 and TRBJ1-5, with no clear D. V lost 2 bases and J 8 bases, leaving 7 bases between the germline ends. CDR3 length: 12 residues. Germline CDR1 and CDR2: SGHVS and FNYEAQ.

The CDR3 region is CASSATSGQETQYF. In DNA, the CDR3 is TGTGCCAGCAGCGCCACTAGCGGGCAAGAGACCCAGTACTTC. The chain couples TRBV7-2 to TRBJ2-5; 9 bases map to TRBD2. Germline trimming cut 5 bases from V and 2 bases from J; bases unmatched to any gene: 3. Germline loops: CDR1 SGHTA, CDR2 FQGNSA. The CDR3 consists of 14 residues.

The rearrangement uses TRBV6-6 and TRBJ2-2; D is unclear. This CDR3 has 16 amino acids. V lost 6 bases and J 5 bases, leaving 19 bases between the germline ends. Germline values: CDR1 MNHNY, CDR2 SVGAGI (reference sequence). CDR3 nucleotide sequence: TGTGCCAGCAGACCCTTCGAGGTCCCGATAACCGGGGAGCTGTTTTTT. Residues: CASRPFEVPITGELFF.

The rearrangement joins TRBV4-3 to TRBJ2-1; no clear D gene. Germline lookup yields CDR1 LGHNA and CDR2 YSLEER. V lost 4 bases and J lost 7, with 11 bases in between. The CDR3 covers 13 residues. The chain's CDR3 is CASSRDSENEQFF. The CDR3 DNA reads TGCGCCAGCAGCCGCGACTCGGAGAATGAGCAGTTCTTC.

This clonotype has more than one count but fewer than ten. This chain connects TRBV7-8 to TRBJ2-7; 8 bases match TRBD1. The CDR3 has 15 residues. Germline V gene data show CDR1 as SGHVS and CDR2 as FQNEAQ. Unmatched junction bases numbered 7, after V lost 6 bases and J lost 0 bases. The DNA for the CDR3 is TGTGCCAGCAGACCCGACAGGGGTCCCTCCTACGAGCAGTACTTC. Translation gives CASRPDRGPSYEQYF.

This chain's CDR3 is CASSSRDYPYEQYF. CDR3 DNA: TGTGCCAGCAGCTCCCGGGACTACCCCTACGAGCAGTACTTC. The chain employs TRBV7-2 and TRBJ2-7, with 7 bases that match TRBD2. With V trimmed by 4 bases and J by 2 bases, 5 bases remained unmatched. CDR1 and CDR2 from the germline V gene are SGHTA and FQGNSA. The CDR3 covers 14 residues.

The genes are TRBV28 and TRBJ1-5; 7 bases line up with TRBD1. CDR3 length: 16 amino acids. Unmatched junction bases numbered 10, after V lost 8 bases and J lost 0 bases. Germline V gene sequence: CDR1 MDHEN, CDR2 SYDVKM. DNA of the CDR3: TGTGCCAGCGGGGCAGGGGGGCCCTATAGCAATCAGCCCCAGCATTTT. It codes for CASGAGGPYSNQPQHF.

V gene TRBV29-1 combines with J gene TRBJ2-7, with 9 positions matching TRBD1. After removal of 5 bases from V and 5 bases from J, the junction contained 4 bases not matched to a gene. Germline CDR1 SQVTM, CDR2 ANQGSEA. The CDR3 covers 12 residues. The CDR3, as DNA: TGCAGCGTTCCGGGACAGGGACACGAGCAGTACTTC. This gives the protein CSVPGQGHEQYF.

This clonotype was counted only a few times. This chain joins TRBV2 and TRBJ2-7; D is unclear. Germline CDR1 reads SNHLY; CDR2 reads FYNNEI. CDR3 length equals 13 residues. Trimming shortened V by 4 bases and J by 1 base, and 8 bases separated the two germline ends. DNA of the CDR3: TGTGCCAGCAGTGTTGGCAGGTCCTACGAGCAGTACTTC. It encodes CASSVGRSYEQYF.

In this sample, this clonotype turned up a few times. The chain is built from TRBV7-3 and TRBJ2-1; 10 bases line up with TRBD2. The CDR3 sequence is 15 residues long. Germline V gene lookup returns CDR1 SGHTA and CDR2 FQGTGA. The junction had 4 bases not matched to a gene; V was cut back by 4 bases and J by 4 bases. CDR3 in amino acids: CASSSVAGGYNEQFF. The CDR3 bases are TGTGCCAGCAGCTCAGTAGCGGGGGGATACAATGAGCAGTTCTTC.

This CDR3 is CSVVILSGANVLTF. The CDR3 DNA reads TGCAGCGTTGTTATTCTCTCTGGGGCCAACGTCCTGACTTTC. This chain uses TRBV29-1 with TRBJ2-6; no definite D call. The germline V gene encodes CDR1 SQVTM and CDR2 ANQGSEA. The CDR3 spans 14 residues. V was cut by 4 bases and J by 0 bases, with 7 bases left in between.